A selection of T cell receptor beta chains follows, all from one sample in a study of CD8 T cells in Susac syndrome. TCRdb re-called the immunoSEQ multiplex PCR reads through MiXCR, storing one row per CDR3 protein. Of a few hundred thousand distinct CDR3 sequences in the sample, roughly 90% were seen once. The sequencing input was CD8+ T cells from PBMCs. The receptors derive from a human donor with multiple sclerosis. Both conserved end residues are part of each CDR3. A D gene is named only where the DNA matches it firmly. A clone size is listed for some rows: how often the clone was seen (once, few, many), or a class if it is expanded.

cdr3_nt: TGTGCCAGCAGCCTGCTCCCAGGGGCGCGGAGTGGCTACACCTTC
cdr3_aa: CASSLLPGARSGYTF
clone_size: .
v_call: TRBV14
j_call: TRBJ1-2
d_call: .

cdr3_nt: TGTGCCAGCAGTTCTGGGACTAGCGCAATCTACGAGCAGTACTTC
cdr3_aa: CASSSGTSAIYEQYF
clone_size: .
v_call: TRBV27
j_call: TRBJ2-7
d_call: TRBD2

cdr3_nt: TGTGCCAGCTCTTCCGGGGGCCTGAACACTGAAGCTTTCTTT
cdr3_aa: CASSSGGLNTEAFF
clone_size: few
v_call: TRBV28
j_call: TRBJ1-1
d_call: .

cdr3_nt: TGCGCCAGCAGCTTGGAAGGTCCGGGGAACTATGGCTACACCTTC
cdr3_aa: CASSLEGPGNYGYTF
clone_size: .
v_call: TRBV5-1
j_call: TRBJ1-2
d_call: .

cdr3_nt: TGTGCCAGCAGTTCCACTAGAATCGGGCTAGGGGTCTACGAGCAGTACTTC
cdr3_aa: CASSSTRIGLGVYEQYF
clone_size: .
v_call: TRBV28
j_call: TRBJ2-7
d_call: .

cdr3_nt: TGCGCCAGCAGTCAATCGGCGGACCGAACCGGCCGCCTCCTAGACGAGCAGTACTTC
cdr3_aa: CASSQSADRTGRLLDEQYF
clone_size: .
v_call: TRBV23-1
j_call: TRBJ2-7
d_call: .

cdr3_nt: TGTGCCAGCAGCCAGACTAGCGGGAGGCCCCACGAGCAGTACTTC
cdr3_aa: CASSQTSGRPHEQYF
clone_size: .
v_call: TRBV7-9
j_call: TRBJ2-7
d_call: TRBD2

cdr3_nt: TGCAGCGTATCGGGACAGGGGGGCTCCTACGAGCAGTACTTC
cdr3_aa: CSVSGQGGSYEQYF
clone_size: .
v_call: TRBV29-1
j_call: TRBJ2-7
d_call: TRBD1

cdr3_nt: TGTGCCAGCAGCACAGGGGGAGTGAATCAGCCCCAGCATTTT
cdr3_aa: CASSTGGVNQPQHF
clone_size: .
v_call: TRBV7-9
j_call: TRBJ1-5
d_call: TRBD1

cdr3_nt: TGTGCCAGCAGTGAAGGGACTCACCCGAAGGATACGCAGTATTTT
cdr3_aa: CASSEGTHPKDTQYF
clone_size: .
v_call: TRBV2
j_call: TRBJ2-3
d_call: .